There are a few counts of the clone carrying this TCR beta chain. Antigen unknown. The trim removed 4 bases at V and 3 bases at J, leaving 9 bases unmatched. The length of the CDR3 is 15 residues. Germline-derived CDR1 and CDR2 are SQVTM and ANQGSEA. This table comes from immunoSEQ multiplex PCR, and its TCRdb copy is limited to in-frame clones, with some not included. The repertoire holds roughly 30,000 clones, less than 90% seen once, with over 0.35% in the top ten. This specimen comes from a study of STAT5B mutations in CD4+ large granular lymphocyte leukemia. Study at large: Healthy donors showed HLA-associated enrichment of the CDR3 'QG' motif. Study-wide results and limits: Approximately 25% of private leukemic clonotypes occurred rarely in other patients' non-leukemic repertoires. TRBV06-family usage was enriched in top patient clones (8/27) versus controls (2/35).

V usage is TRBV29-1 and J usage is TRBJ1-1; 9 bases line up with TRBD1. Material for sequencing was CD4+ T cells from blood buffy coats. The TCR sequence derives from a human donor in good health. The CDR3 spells CSVGGTGGWDTEAFF. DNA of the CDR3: TGCAGCGTTGGGGGCACAGGGGGCTGGGACACTGAAGCTTTCTTT.